The rows below give T cell receptor beta chains drawn from one sample of a study of STAT5B mutations in CD4+ large granular lymphocyte leukemia. Produced via immunoSEQ multiplex PCR; TCRdb's table is partial and in-frame only. Altogether about 35,000 clones are present, 68% being singletons, with the ten largest covering around 1.9%. The source material was CD4+ T cells from blood buffy coats. Receptors originate from a human donor in good health. CDR3s include the opening cysteine and the closing phenylalanine or tryptophan. D genes are given only for firm matches. Not all rows give a size; the values are once, few, many and, for expanded clones, a class.

abundance,j_gene,v_gene,d_gene,CDR3nt,CDR3aa
few,TRBJ1-6,TRBV5-1,.,TGCGCCAGCAGCGTCCAGGGAGGGAATTCACCCCTCCACTTT,CASSVQGGNSPLHF
once,TRBJ1-4,TRBV6-6,.,TGTGCCAGCAGTTACGGTCTGCTAAATGAAAAACTGTTTTTT,CASSYGLLNEKLFF
.,TRBJ2-1,TRBV4-3,.,TGCGCCAGCAGCCAAGATATGGTAGTCGGGAGCGGCAGAAACAATGAGCAGTTCTTC,CASSQDMVVGSGRNNEQFF
.,TRBJ1-4,TRBV2,.,TGTGCCAGCAGTGAAGGTGGGGGCGACGAAAAACTGTTTTTT,CASSEGGGDEKLFF
few,TRBJ1-6,TRBV28,TRBD1,TGTGCCAGCAGTACCGGACAGGGGTCCTCACCCCTCCACTTT,CASSTGQGSSPLHF
.,TRBJ2-7,TRBV2,TRBD1,TGTGCCAGCAGTGAATTAACAGGGGAATTTGCCGAGCAGTACTTC,CASSELTGEFAEQYF
few,TRBJ1-2,TRBV27,.,TGTGCCAGCAGTTTATCAGGGGGAGGTGGCTACACCTTC,CASSLSGGGGYTF
.,TRBJ2-3,TRBV2,.,TGTGCCAGCAGTGAGGCGGGCACAGATACGCAGTATTTT,CASSEAGTDTQYF
.,TRBJ2-7,TRBV6-6,TRBD1,TGTGCCAGCTGGGACAGGGGGGGCTACGAGCAGTACTTC,CASWDRGGYEQYF
.,TRBJ1-1,TRBV7-2,.,TGTGCCAGCAGCTTAAGGGAGTACGGAACTGAAGCTTTCTTT,CASSLREYGTEAFF
once,TRBJ2-5,TRBV20-1,.,TGCAGCTATCGGGTAGGAGAGACCCAGTACTTC,CSYRVGETQYF
.,TRBJ2-2,TRBV19,TRBD1,TGTGCCAGTACCCCGACAGGGCGATACACCGGGGAGCTGTTTTTT,CASTPTGRYTGELFF
.,TRBJ2-7,TRBV27,TRBD1,TGTGCCAGCAGTTTGCGCAGGGGGCTTAACGGCGAGCAGTACTTC,CASSLRRGLNGEQYF
.,TRBJ1-2,TRBV2,.,TGTGCCAGCAGTGACTACAGGACTAGCGATGGCTACACCTTC,CASSDYRTSDGYTF
.,TRBJ1-2,TRBV5-6,TRBD1,TGTGCCAGCAGCTGGGGACAGGGACTTCCCTATGGCTACACCTTC,CASSWGQGLPYGYTF
.,TRBJ1-1,TRBV5-1,TRBD1,TGCGCCAGCAGCGCACAGGGGATACACACTGAAGCTTTCTTT,CASSAQGIHTEAFF
.,TRBJ2-7,TRBV19,TRBD1,TGTGCCAGTAGTGACCAAACAGGGGACGAGCAGTACTTC,CASSDQTGDEQYF
.,TRBJ1-5,TRBV2,.,TGTGCCAGCAGTGAGGGACGGTCCCAGCCCCAGCATTTT,CASSEGRSQPQHF
few,TRBJ1-5,TRBV6-1,.,TGTGCCAGCAGTGAAGCGCTGGGGGCGACTCAGCCCCAGCATTTT,CASSEALGATQPQHF
.,TRBJ2-3,TRBV4-3,TRBD1,TGCGCCAGCAGCCATGACTACAGGGGAGGCACAGATACGCAGTATTTT,CASSHDYRGGTDTQYF
few,TRBJ1-2,TRBV10-3,.,TGTGCCATCAGTGAGTCGATTCAGGGTCCGGGCTACACCTTC,CAISESIQGPGYTF
.,TRBJ1-1,TRBV7-8,.,TGTGCCAGCAGCTTAGCGCGCGCAGCCACTGAAGCTTTCTTT,CASSLARAATEAFF
.,TRBJ2-6,TRBV10-3,.,TGTGCCAGCATGAGGGACCTTTTCTCTGGGGCCAACGTCCTGACTTTC,CASMRDLFSGANVLTF
.,TRBJ1-2,TRBV2,.,TGTGCCAGCAGTGAGACGGGAGTGAGGGGCTACACCTTC,CASSETGVRGYTF
.,TRBJ1-1,TRBV11-2,.,TGTGCCAGCAGCTTACTCTCCGGGACACGGACTGAAGCTTTCTTT,CASSLLSGTRTEAFF
.,TRBJ2-5,TRBV10-2,.,TGCGCCAGCAGTGCACAGGGACGGGAGACCCAGTACTTC,CASSAQGRETQYF
.,TRBJ1-5,TRBV2,.,TGTGCCAGCAGTGAGGCGGGACCCAATCAGCCCCAGCATTTT,CASSEAGPNQPQHF
few,TRBJ2-7,TRBV2,.,TGTGCCAGCAGTGAGGACGCGAGCTCCTACGAGCAGTACTTC,CASSEDASSYEQYF
.,TRBJ1-1,TRBV19,TRBD1,TGTGCCAGTAGTATAGGTGAGGCAGGGGGGACTGAAGCTTTCTTT,CASSIGEAGGTEAFF
.,TRBJ2-5,TRBV7-2,.,TGTGCCAGCAGCTTAACTAGTGGTTTAGAGACCCAGTACTTC,CASSLTSGLETQYF
.,TRBJ2-1,TRBV6-6,TRBD1,TGTGCCAGCAATGCGGGGACAGGGATCAGAAATGAGCAGTTCTTC,CASNAGTGIRNEQFF
.,TRBJ1-6,TRBV27,.,TGTGCCAGCAGTTTGGGAGGGTATAATTCACCCCTCCACTTT,CASSLGGYNSPLHF
.,TRBJ2-1,TRBV11-3,.,TGTGCCAGCAGCTTACTGGGGGGGCCAGACAATGAGCAGTTCTTC,CASSLLGGPDNEQFF
.,TRBJ1-1,TRBV6-1,TRBD1,TGTGCCAGCAACCCCCTTCCAGGGGGAAGTGAAGCTTTCTTT,CASNPLPGGSEAFF